This T cell receptor beta chain was sequenced for a study of memory CD4+ T cells and cytomegalovirus serostatus. About the study: Donors were healthy Belgian adults, several CMV seropositive and around 24 seronegative. Study outcomes and limitations: Each of roughly 65 CMV-associated TCRbeta sequences occurred in one to five individuals. Repertoires predicted CMV serostatus with median bootstrapped AUC of approximately 0.94.

Of note for this clone: Its specificity is unknown.

This CDR3 has 15 residues. Per germline, CDR1 SNHLY and CDR2 FYNNEI. Trimming pared 2 bases from V and 10 bases from J, leaving 15 bases between. The table came from immunoSEQ multiplex PCR; TCRdb's copy has only in-frame clones and leaves some out. The repertoire holds tens of thousands of clones, with 60% to 85% as singletons. The sort gate was single viable CD3+CD4+CD8-CD45RO+ cells for memory CD4+ T cells. The origin of this receptor is an adult in good health and CMV-seronegative. V is TRBV2 and J is TRBJ2-6, with D perhaps matching TRBD1 (5 bases). The sample was memory CD4+ T cells from blood. CDR3 sequence (DNA): TGTGCCAGCAGTGAACTGACAGCCTCCTCTAACGTCCTGACTTTC. Translating gives CASSELTASSNVLTF.